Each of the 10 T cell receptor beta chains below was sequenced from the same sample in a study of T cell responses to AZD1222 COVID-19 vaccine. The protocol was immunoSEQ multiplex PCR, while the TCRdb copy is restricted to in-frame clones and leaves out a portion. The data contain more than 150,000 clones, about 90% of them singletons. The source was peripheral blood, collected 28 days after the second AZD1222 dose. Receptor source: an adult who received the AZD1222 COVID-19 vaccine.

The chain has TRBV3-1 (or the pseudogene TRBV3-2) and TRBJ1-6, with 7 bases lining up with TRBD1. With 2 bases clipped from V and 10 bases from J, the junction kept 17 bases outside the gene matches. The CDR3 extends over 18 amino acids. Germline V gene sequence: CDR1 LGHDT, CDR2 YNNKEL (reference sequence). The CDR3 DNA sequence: TGTGCCAGCAGCCAACGGGTCTTCCTTAACAGGGGTTTCTCACCCCTCCACTTT. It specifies CASSQRVFLNRGFSPLHF.

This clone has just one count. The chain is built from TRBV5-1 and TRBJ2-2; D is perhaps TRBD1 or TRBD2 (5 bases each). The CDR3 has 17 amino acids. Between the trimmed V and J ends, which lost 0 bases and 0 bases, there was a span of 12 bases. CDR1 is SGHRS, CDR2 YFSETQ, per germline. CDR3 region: CASSLEGTRSNTGELFF. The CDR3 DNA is TGCGCCAGCAGCTTGGAGGGGACCCGATCGAACACCGGGGAGCTGTTTTTT.

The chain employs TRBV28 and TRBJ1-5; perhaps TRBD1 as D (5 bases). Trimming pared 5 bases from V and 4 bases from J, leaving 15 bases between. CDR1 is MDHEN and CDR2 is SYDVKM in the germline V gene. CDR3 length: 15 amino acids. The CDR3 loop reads CASSRGQGLNQPQHF. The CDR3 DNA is TGTGCCAGCAGTCGCGGACAAGGCCTTAATCAGCCCCAGCATTTT.

CDR3 sequence (DNA): TGTGCCAGTAGTATAGCAGCGATGAACACTGAAGCTTTCTTT. Amino acids: CASSIAAMNTEAFF. This chain links TRBV19 with TRBJ1-1; no reliable D call. This CDR3 is 14 amino acids long. Trimming removed 1 base at V and 0 bases at J, with 6 bases between. CDR1 and CDR2 (germline): LNHDA, SQIVND (reference sequence).

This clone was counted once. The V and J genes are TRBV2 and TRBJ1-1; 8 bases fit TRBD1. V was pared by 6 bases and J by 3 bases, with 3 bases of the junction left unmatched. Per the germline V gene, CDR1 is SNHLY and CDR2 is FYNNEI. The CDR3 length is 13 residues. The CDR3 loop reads CASRMDRDTEAFF. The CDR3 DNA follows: TGTGCCAGCAGGATGGACAGGGACACTGAAGCTTTCTTT. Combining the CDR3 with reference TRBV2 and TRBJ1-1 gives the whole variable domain EPEVTQTPSHQVTQMGQEVILRCVPISNHLYFYWYRQILGQKVEFLVSFYNNEISEKSEIFDDQFSVERPDGSNFTLKIRSTKLEDSAMYFCASRMDRDTEAFFGQGTRLTVV.

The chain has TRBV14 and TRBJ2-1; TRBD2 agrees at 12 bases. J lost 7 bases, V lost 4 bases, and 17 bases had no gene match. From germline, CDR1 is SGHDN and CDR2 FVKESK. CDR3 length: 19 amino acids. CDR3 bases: TGTGCCAGCAGCCTCCCCGGGTGGGCTACTAGCGGGGGGAGAAATGAGCAGTTCTTC. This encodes CASSLPGWATSGGRNEQFF.

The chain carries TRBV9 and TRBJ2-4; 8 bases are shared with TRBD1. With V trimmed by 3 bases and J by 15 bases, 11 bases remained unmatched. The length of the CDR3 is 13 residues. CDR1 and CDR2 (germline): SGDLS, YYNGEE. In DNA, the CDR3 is TGTGCCAGCAGCGCAGAGGCCTGGACAGGGCTGTACTTC. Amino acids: CASSAEAWTGLYF. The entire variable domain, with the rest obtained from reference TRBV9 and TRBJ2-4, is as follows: DSGVTQTPKHLITATGQRVTLRCSPRSGDLSVYWYQQSLDQGLQFLIQYYNGEERAKGNILERFSAQQFPDLHSELNLSSLELGDSALYFCASSAEAWTGLYFGAGTRLSVL.

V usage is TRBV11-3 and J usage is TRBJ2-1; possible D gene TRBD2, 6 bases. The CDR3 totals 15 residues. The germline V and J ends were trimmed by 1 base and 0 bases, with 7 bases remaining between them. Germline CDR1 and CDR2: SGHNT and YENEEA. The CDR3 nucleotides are TGTGCCAGCAGCTTAGGGCGGGGCTCCTACAATGAGCAGTTCTTC. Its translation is CASSLGRGSYNEQFF.

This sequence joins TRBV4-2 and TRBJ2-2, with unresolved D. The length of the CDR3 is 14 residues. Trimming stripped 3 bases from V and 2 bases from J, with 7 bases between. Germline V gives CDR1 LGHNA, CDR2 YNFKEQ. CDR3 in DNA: TGTGCCAGCAGCCAGGGAAGAAACACCGGGGAGCTGTTTTTT. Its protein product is CASSQGRNTGELFF.

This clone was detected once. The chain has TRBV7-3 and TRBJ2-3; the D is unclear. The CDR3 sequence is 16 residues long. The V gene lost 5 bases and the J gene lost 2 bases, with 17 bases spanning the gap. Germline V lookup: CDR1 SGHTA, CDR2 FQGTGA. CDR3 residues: CASSRGLSLPTDTQYF. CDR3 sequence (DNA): TGTGCCAGCAGCCGTGGTCTGAGCCTACCCACAGATACGCAGTATTTT.